This TCR beta chain was captured by sequencing in a study of cytomegalovirus exposure and HLA in healthy donors. Overall study context: An early data release held tens of millions of unique TCRs from HLA-typed donors. General study findings and limits: Accurate HLA-A and HLA-B prediction from TCR beta sequences was reported for most subjects. A later analysis linked a missense variant in DCLRE1C to the trimming of TCR beta V and J genes. Rare TCR sequences dominated, though some public TCRs recurred in many donors.

The V segment lost 7 bases and the J segment 4 bases; nucleotides outside the gene matches: 0. CDR1 and CDR2 (germline): LNHDA, SQIVND (reference sequence). This CDR3 spans 11 amino acids. Comments on this clone: What it binds is not known.

The primer mix had 60 Vbeta and 13 Jbeta primers. Profiled with immunoSEQ multiplex PCR; TCRdb holds only in-frame clones, not every one. The sample gives 100,000 or so clones, 78% of which show up once; 1.3% is in the top ten. Sequenced sample: PBMCs. J is TRBJ1-2 and V is TRBV19; 7 bases agree with TRBD1. The sequence was obtained from a man aged 25 to 40 in good health and CMV-seronegative. The CDR3 is CASNRGYGYTF. CDR3 coding DNA: TGTGCCAGTAACAGGGGCTATGGCTACACCTTC.